Each of the 10 T cell receptor beta chains below was sequenced from the same sample in a study of blood T cell repertoires in COVID-19. Method: immunoSEQ multiplex PCR; TCRdb's copy keeps in-frame clones and lacks some. The sample lists 470,000 or so clones, 80% to 90% occurring once. The specimen was peripheral blood. These receptors were taken from a human donor in a cohort sampled during active COVID-19.

Regarding this clone: The junction departs from germline at one end; a sequencing error may be responsible. V gene TRBV7-7 combines with J gene TRBJ2-1, with 9 bases identical to TRBD2. Germline values: CDR1 SSHAT, CDR2 FNYEAQ (reference sequence). The CDR3 extends over 15 amino acids. The chain's CDR3 is CASSSVAGAYNEQFF. CDR3 sequence (DNA): TGTGCTAGCAGCTCCGTAGCGGGGGCCTACAATGAGCAGTTCTTC.

The chain links TRBV5-4 to TRBJ2-3; the match to TRBD2 covers 12 bases. CDR1 is SGHNT and CDR2 is YYREEE in the germline V gene (reference sequence). V was pared by 0 bases and J by 1 base, with 6 bases of the junction left unmatched. The CDR3 totals 18 residues. In DNA, the CDR3 is TGTGCCAGCAGCTTGGGTTCTAGCGGGAGGGTTGGCACAGATACGCAGTATTTT. Translation: CASSLGSSGRVGTDTQYF.

Points on this clone: Germline and junction disagree at one end, which may indicate a read error. The chain combines TRBV7-7 with TRBJ2-1; TRBD2 matches 9 bases. CDR3 size: 15 residues. Germline V gives CDR1 SSHAT, CDR2 FNYEAQ (reference sequence). The CDR3 protein is CASSLSPSGANEQFF. For the CDR3, the DNA is TGTGCTAGCAGCTTATCGCCTAGCGGGGCCAATGAGCAGTTCTTC.

This CDR3 reads CASSGVNTEAFF. The DNA of the CDR3 is TGTGCCAGCTCAGGAGTGAACACTGAAGCTTTCTTT. V gene TRBV18 combines with J gene TRBJ1-1; unclear D gene. The CDR3 is 12 residues long. From germline, CDR1 is KGHSH and CDR2 LQKENI. V was cut by 5 bases and J by 0 bases, with 4 bases left in between.

This clone has a single count. The chain has TRBV7-9 and TRBJ2-2; the match to TRBD1 covers 7 bases. The CDR3 has 17 residues. V was pared by 4 bases and J by 1 base, with 9 bases of the junction left unmatched. CDR1 SEHNR and CDR2 FQNEAQ come from the germline V gene (reference sequence). The CDR3 region is CASSSPTGSMNTGELFF. The DNA for the CDR3 is TGTGCCAGCAGCTCCCCGACAGGGAGTATGAACACCGGGGAGCTGTTTTTT.

This CDR3 reads CASSMGQGWIYEQYF. The DNA for the CDR3 is TGTGCCAGCAGCATGGGACAGGGGTGGATCTACGAGCAGTACTTC. The chain joins TRBV7-2 to TRBJ2-7; 10 nucleotides agree with TRBD1. There are 15 residues in the CDR3. Germline assignment: CDR1 SGHTA and CDR2 FQGNSA. Losses at the gene ends were 5 bases for V and 3 bases for J; bases not matched to a gene: 7.

This chain uses TRBV19 with TRBJ1-5, with D maybe TRBD1 (6 bases). Germline V gene lookup returns CDR1 LNHDA and CDR2 SQIVND (reference sequence). The germline V and J ends were trimmed by 2 bases and 0 bases, with 8 bases remaining between them. The CDR3 covers 15 residues. The CDR3 is CASSISQGSNQPQHF. CDR3 nucleotide sequence: TGTGCCAGTAGTATATCACAGGGTAGCAATCAGCCCCAGCATTTT.

The rearrangement links TRBV27 to TRBJ1-2; the D is unclear. CDR1 and CDR2 from the germline V gene are MNHEY and SMNVEV (reference sequence). Trimming took off 5 bases at V and 4 bases at J, with 14 bases between the two ends. The CDR3 is 14 residues long. The CDR3 bases are TGTGCCAGCAGTAATCCGGGATCAAGCTATGGCTACACCTTC. Residues: CASSNPGSSYGYTF.

This clone turned up a few times. The chain recombines TRBV7-3 with TRBJ2-1, with 8 bases lining up with TRBD1. The CDR3 is 15 amino acids. Germline V gene lookup returns CDR1 SGHTA and CDR2 FQGTGA. V dropped 2 bases and J dropped 7; count of bases not matched to a gene: 7. In DNA form, the CDR3 reads TGTGCCAGCAGCTTAGGACAGGGACTCTGGAATGAGCAGTTCTTC. As protein: CASSLGQGLWNEQFF.

This clone was observed a handful of times. The genes are TRBV28 and TRBJ1-2, with D unclear. The germline V and J ends were trimmed by 2 bases and 8 bases, with 12 bases remaining between them. Germline assignment: CDR1 MDHEN and CDR2 SYDVKM. This CDR3 is 13 amino acids long. Here the CDR3 DNA reads TGTGCCAGCAGTTTAAAAGCCCCTCGGGGCTACACCTTC. This codes for CASSLKAPRGYTF.